This is a list of T cell receptor beta chains from one sample in a study of human T cells and chemical hapten exposure. One entry per CDR3 protein, called by TCRdb with MiXCR from the RACE reads. The sample has approximately 72,000 distinct CDR3 sequences; around 10% are singletons. The sample consisted of whole blood, taken in connection with sensitization to the hapten diphenylcyclopropenone (DPC). The receptor source for this set is a woman in her forties or fifties with alopecia areata. Some clones in this sample may be carry-over from other donors' samples. Each CDR3 is given with its conserved first and last residue. The order of the fields is clone size, V gene, D gene, J gene, CDR3 DNA, CDR3 protein. The D gene is left open where the match is weak. The size entry is marked missing in some rows and otherwise reads once, few, many or a size class.

many	TRBV5-1	TRBD1	TRBJ1-1	TGCGCCAGCAGCTTGGGCGACAGGGTAATCTTTAGTGAAGCTTTCTTT	CASSLGDRVIFSEAFF
many	TRBV28	.	TRBJ1-5	TGTGCCAGCAGGGGTATCAGCAATCAGCCCCAGCATTTT	CASRGISNQPQHF
.	TRBV7-2	.	TRBJ2-2	TGTGCCAGCAGCTCTTACACCGGGGAGCTGTTTTTT	CASSSYTGELFF
.	TRBV29-1	.	TRBJ1-3	TGCAGCGTTGTAGGGGGTTCTGGAAACACCATATATTTT	CSVVGGSGNTIYF
.	TRBV14	.	TRBJ2-5	TGTGCCAGCAGCCAAGTCCGGGGAGTGAGGGAGACCCAGTACTTC	CASSQVRGVRETQYF
.	TRBV5-1	TRBD1	TRBJ1-1	TGCGCCAGCACGGTCGGGGACAGGGGGAACACTGAAGCTTTCTTT	CASTVGDRGNTEAFF
many	TRBV7-2	.	TRBJ1-3	TGTGCCAGCAGCTTAGACGGGCGGTCGGAAAACACCATATATTTT	CASSLDGRSENTIYF
few	TRBV28	.	TRBJ1-3	TGTGCCAGCAGGCTGTTTGACACCATATATTTT	CASRLFDTIYF
few	TRBV5-1	.	TRBJ1-1	TGCGCCAGCAGAACCGGGGAGCGTACCTGGGGTAGCACTGAAGCTTTCTTT	CASRTGERTWGSTEAFF
.	TRBV9	TRBD1	TRBJ2-7	TGTGCCAGCAGCGTTGGGACGACAGGGGGTTACGAGCAGTACTTC	CASSVGTTGGYEQYF
many	TRBV3-1	.	TRBJ1-1	TGTGCCAGCAGCCAGGTAGGAACTGAAGCTTTCTTT	CASSQVGTEAFF
.	TRBV7-9	TRBD1	TRBJ1-1	TGTGCCAGCAGCTCGAGGACAGGCGCGATTGGCACTGAAGCTTTCTTT	CASSSRTGAIGTEAFF
many	TRBV20-1	.	TRBJ1-1	TGCAGTGCAAACCCAACCGGACCTGGAGGGACTGAAGCTTTCTTT	CSANPTGPGGTEAFF
many	TRBV12-3/TRBV12-4	.	TRBJ1-1	TGTGCCAGCAGCTTATACCGACCCACAACAAACACTGAAGCTTTCTTT	CASSLYRPTTNTEAFF
many	TRBV27	TRBD2	TRBJ2-1	TGTGCCAGCAGTCGTCGGACTAGCGGGGGGGGAACCCCCTACAATGAGCAGTTCTTC	CASSRRTSGGGTPYNEQFF
few	TRBV28	.	TRBJ2-1	TGTGCCAGCAGTTTATTAGTCGGGCAGACCTACAATGAGCAGTTCTTC	CASSLLVGQTYNEQFF
.	TRBV20-1	.	TRBJ1-1	TGCAGTGCTCCAGGGTACGGAGAGACTGAAGCTTTCTTT	CSAPGYGETEAFF
few	TRBV28	.	TRBJ1-1	TGTGCCATCGAGGGGAACACTGAAGCTTTCTTT	CAIEGNTEAFF
.	TRBV5-6	TRBD1	TRBJ1-1	TGTGCCAGCAGCTTGTACAGGGGTACTGAAGCTTTCTTT	CASSLYRGTEAFF
few	TRBV7-9	TRBD1	TRBJ2-5	TGTGCCAGCAGCTCGGGACAGAACTCCCCCCACTTC	CASSSGQNSPHF
many	TRBV7-8	.	TRBJ1-6	TGTGCCAGCAGCCCGGGACAAAATCCCTTAGGAAGCCTCCACTTT	CASSPGQNPLGSLHF
few	TRBV6-2/TRBV6-3	.	TRBJ2-7	TGTGCCAGCAGTTATGGTCGGCGTTCCTACGAGCAGTACTTC	CASSYGRRSYEQYF
many	TRBV4-1	.	TRBJ2-2	TGCGCCAGCAGCCGACAGGCGAACACCGGGGAGCTGTTTTTT	CASSRQANTGELFF
many	TRBV7-2	.	TRBJ2-5	TGTGCCAGCAGCTTAGCGGCAGCGAGAGAGACCCAGTACTTC	CASSLAAARETQYF
few	TRBV6-5	TRBD1	TRBJ1-1	TGTGCCAGCAGCACAGGGACAGGTAGAGCTTTCTTT	CASSTGTGRAFF
.	TRBV28	TRBD1	TRBJ2-7	TGTGCCAGCAGTTGGGACAGGGATTTCTACGAGCAGTACTTC	CASSWDRDFYEQYF
many	TRBV5-1	TRBD1	TRBJ1-4	TGCGCCAGCAGCCCGACAGGGTCGACTAATGAAAAACTGTTTTTT	CASSPTGSTNEKLFF
.	TRBV27	.	TRBJ2-4	TGTGCCACGCGCGCTCAGGGAGCCAAAAACATTCAGTACTTC	CATRAQGAKNIQYF
many	TRBV7-9	TRBD1	TRBJ1-6	TGTGCCAGCAGCTCACAGGGGCCAATTCCTTCACCCCTCCACTTT	CASSSQGPIPSPLHF
once	TRBV28	.	TRBJ1-4	TGTGCCAGCAAGAGGGGGGCGATAGAAAAACTGTTTTTT	CASKRGAIEKLFF
few	TRBV12-3/TRBV12-4	.	TRBJ1-2	TGTGCCAGCAGTACCCGGACCAACTATGGCTACACCTTC	CASSTRTNYGYTF